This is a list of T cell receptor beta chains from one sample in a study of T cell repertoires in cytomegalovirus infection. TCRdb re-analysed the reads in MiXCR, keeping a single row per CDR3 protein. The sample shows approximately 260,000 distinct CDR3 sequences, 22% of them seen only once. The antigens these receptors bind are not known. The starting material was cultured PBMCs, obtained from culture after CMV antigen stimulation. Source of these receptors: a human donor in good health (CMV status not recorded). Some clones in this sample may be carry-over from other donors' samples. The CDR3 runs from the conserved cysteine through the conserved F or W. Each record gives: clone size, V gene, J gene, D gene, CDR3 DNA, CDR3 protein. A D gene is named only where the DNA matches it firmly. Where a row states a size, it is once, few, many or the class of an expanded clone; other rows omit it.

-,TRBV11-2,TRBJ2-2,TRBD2,TGTGCCAGCAGCATTGGTCTAGCGGCCACCGGGGAGCTGTTTTTT,CASSIGLAATGELFF
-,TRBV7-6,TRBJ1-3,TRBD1,TGTGCCAGCAGCCCACGGGACAGGAGTTCTGGAAACACCATATATTTT,CASSPRDRSSGNTIYF
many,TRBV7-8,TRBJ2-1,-,TGTGCCAGCAGCTTCACCGCGGGGCAGGGTTACAATGAGCAGTTCTTC,CASSFTAGQGYNEQFF
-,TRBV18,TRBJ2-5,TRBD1,TGTGCCAGCTCACCTCTCAGACAGGGGGCGCTTATGGAGACCCAGTACTTC,CASSPLRQGALMETQYF
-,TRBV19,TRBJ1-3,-,TGTGCCAGTAGCTCGGCTGGGCCAGGCGGGCCGGGAAACACCATATATTTT,CASSSAGPGGPGNTIYF
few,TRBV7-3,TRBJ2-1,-,TGTGCCAGCAGCTTAACTCCGGCGGTGGAGCAGTTCTTC,CASSLTPAVEQFF
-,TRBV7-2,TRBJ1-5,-,TGTGCCAGCAGCTTAGGTTTTAGGGTGGTGAATCAGCCCCAGCATTTT,CASSLGFRVVNQPQHF
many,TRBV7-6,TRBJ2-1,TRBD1,TGTGCCAGCAGCTTGGACAGGGGCCTCTACAATGAGCAGTTCTTC,CASSLDRGLYNEQFF
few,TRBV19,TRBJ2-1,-,TGTGCCAGTAGTACGACTCGGGCTAATGAGCAGTTCTTC,CASSTTRANEQFF
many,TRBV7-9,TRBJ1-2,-,TGTGCCAGCAGCTCTGTGGGAGGGTTCAACTATGGCTACACCTTC,CASSSVGGFNYGYTF
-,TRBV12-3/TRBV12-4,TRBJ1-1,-,TGTGCCAGCAGGACGGGCGGGGTCACTGAAGCTTTCTTT,CASRTGGVTEAFF
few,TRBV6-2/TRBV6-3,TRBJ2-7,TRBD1,TGTGCCAGCAGCATGCCAGGGGGCTTTGGTGAGCAGTACTTC,CASSMPGGFGEQYF
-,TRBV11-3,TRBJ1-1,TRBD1,TGTGCCAGCACACGAGACAGGGGGCGATACACTGAAGCTTTCTTT,CASTRDRGRYTEAFF
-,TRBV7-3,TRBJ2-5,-,TGTGCCAGCAGTGGAAATCGAGTTTCCGAGACCCAGTACTTC,CASSGNRVSETQYF
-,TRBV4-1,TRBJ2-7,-,TGTGCCAGCAGCCAAGACGTCGTTAGCGGCTACGAGCAGTACTTC,CASSQDVVSGYEQYF
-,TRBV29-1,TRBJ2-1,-,TGCAGCGTTTTTGGCGGTTTATACAATGAGCAGTTCTTC,CSVFGGLYNEQFF
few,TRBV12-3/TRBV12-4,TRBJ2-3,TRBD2,TGTGCCAGCAGTTCGACTAGCGGGAGCAGGACCGCAGATACGCAGTATTTT,CASSSTSGSRTADTQYF